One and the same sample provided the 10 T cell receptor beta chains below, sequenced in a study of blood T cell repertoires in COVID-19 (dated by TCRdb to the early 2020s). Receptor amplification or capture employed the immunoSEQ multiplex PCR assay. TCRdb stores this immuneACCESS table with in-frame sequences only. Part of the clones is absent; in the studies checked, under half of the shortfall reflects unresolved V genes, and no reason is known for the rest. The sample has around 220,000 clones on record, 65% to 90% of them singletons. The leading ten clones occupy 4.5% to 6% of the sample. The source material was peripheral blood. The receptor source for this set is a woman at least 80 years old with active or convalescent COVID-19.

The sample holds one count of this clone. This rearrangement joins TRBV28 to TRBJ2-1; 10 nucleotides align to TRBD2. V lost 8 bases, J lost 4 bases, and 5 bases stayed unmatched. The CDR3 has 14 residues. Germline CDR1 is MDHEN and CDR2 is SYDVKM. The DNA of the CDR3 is TGTGCCAGCTATCTAGCGGGAGTATACAATGAGCAGTTCTTC. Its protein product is CASYLAGVYNEQFF. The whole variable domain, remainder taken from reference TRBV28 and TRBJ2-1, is DVKVTQSSRYLVKRTGEKVFLECVQDMDHENMFWYRQDPGLGLRLIYFSYDVKMKEKGDIPEGYSVSREKKERFSLILESASTNQTSMYLCASYLAGVYNEQFFGPGTRLTVL.

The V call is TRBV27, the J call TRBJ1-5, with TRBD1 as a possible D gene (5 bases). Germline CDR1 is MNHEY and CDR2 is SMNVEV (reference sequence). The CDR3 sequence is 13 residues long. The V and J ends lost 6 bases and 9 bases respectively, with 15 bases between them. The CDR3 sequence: CASSRLQASPQHF. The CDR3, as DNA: TGTGCCAGCAGCCGATTACAGGCATCGCCCCAGCATTTT.

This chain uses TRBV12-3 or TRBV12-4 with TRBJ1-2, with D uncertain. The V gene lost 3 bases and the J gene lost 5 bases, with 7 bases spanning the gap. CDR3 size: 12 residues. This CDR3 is CASSFSGYGYTF. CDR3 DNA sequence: TGTGCCAGCAGTTTCTCCGGGTATGGCTACACCTTC.

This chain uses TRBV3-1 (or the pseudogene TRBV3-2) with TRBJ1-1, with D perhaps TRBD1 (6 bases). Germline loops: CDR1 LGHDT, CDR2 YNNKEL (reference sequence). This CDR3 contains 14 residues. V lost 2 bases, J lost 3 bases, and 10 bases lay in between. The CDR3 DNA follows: TGTGCCAGCAGCCAAATAGGGGGGGACACTGAAGCTTTCTTT. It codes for CASSQIGGDTEAFF.

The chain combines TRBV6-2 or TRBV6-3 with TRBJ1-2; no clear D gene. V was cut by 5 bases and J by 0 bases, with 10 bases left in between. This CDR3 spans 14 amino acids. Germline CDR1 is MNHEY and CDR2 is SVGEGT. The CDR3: CASSISLANYGYTF. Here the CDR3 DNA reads TGTGCCAGCAGTATATCCCTCGCTAACTATGGCTACACCTTC.

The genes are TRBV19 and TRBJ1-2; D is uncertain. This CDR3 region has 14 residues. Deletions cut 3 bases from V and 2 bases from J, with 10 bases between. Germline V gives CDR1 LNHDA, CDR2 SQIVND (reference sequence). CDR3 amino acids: CASSILDSNYGYTF. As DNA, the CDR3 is TGTGCCAGTAGTATTTTAGACTCGAACTATGGCTACACCTTC.

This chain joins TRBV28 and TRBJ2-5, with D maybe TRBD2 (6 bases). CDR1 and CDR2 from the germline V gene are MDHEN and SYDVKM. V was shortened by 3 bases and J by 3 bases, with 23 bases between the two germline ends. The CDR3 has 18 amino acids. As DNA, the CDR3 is TGTGCCAGCAGTTTTTTTGAGCGGGCGGACCGAAGAGAAGAGACCCAGTACTTC. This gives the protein CASSFFERADRREETQYF.

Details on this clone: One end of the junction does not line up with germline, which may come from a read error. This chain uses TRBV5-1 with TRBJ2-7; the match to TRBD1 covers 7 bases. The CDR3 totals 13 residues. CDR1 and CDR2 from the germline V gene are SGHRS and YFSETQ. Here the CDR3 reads CAGSSTGNYEQYF. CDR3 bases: TGCGCCGGCAGCTCGACAGGGAACTACGAGCAGTACTTC.

The chain's CDR3 is CASSFPLSYEQYF. In DNA, the CDR3 is TGTGCCAGCAGCTTCCCCTTATCCTACGAGCAGTACTTC. The genes are TRBV11-2 and TRBJ2-7; D remains unclear. CDR1 SGHAT and CDR2 FQNNGV come from the germline V gene. This CDR3 region has 13 residues. The V end lost 3 bases, the J end lost 1 base, and 7 bases lay between the germline ends.

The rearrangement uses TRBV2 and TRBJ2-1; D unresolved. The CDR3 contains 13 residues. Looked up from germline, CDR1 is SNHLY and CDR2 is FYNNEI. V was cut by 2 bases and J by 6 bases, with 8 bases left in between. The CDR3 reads CASSESVSNEQFF. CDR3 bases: TGTGCCAGCAGTGAATCGGTCTCCAATGAGCAGTTCTTC.